This entry describes one T cell receptor (beta chain). The antigen remains undetermined. These data are taken from a study of cytomegalovirus exposure and HLA in healthy donors. Primers for the PCR totalled 60 Vbeta and 13 Jbeta. The protocol was immunoSEQ multiplex PCR, while the TCRdb copy is restricted to in-frame clones and leaves out a portion. The repertoire holds 160,000 or so clones, with about 80% as singletons. Germline trimming cut 10 bases from V and 7 bases from J; bases unmatched to any gene: 14. From germline, CDR1 is SGHTA and CDR2 FQGNSA. There are 15 residues in the CDR3. Points from the study as a whole: Most TCR sequences were uncommon, yet certain public TCRs appeared in many donors.

The receptor was derived from a woman aged 50 to 60 in good health and CMV-seronegative. The sequencing sample was made of PBMCs. The V and J genes are TRBV7-2 and TRBJ2-1; 9 nucleotides agree with TRBD2. The DNA for the CDR3 is TGTGCCACCCTGAGGGGACAAGCGGGGGGTAATGAGCAGTTCTTC. Amino acids: CATLRGQAGGNEQFF.